A selection of T cell receptor beta chains follows, all from one sample in a study of blood T cell repertoires in COVID-19. Clones were sequenced by immunoSEQ multiplex PCR, and TCRdb holds only the in-frame ones, with some missing. This table has over 150,000 clones, about 88% appearing once. The sequenced material came from peripheral blood. The receptors shown here come from a man aged 35 to 55 with acute or convalescent COVID-19. The CDR3 runs from the conserved cysteine through the conserved F or W. The order of the fields is D gene, V gene, clone size, J gene, CDR3 protein, CDR3 DNA. The D gene is left open where the match is weak. Clone size, where shown, is once, few, many, or a class for clones that have expanded.

>.|TRBV28|.|TRBJ1-1
CASSTPAGSRTEAFF
TGTGCCAGCAGTACCCCGGCGGGTTCTCGGACTGAAGCTTTCTTT
>.|TRBV11-2|.|TRBJ2-5
CASKTTTSWGETQYF
TGTGCCAGCAAAACCACGACTAGTTGGGGAGAGACCCAGTACTTC
>TRBD1|TRBV5-1|.|TRBJ1-1
CASKGAADRVPPGTEAFF
TGCGCCAGCAAAGGGGCCGCGGACAGGGTTCCCCCGGGCACTGAAGCTTTCTTT
>TRBD1|TRBV19|.|TRBJ1-1
CASKALDRGMNTEAFF
TGTGCCAGTAAGGCTCTTGACAGGGGGATGAACACTGAAGCTTTCTTT
>TRBD2|TRBV14|.|TRBJ2-1
CASSLGLAGQGEQFF
TGTGCCAGCAGCCTTGGACTAGCGGGGCAGGGCGAGCAGTTCTTC
>TRBD1|TRBV9|.|TRBJ1-2
CASSVGQGAYGYTF
TGTGCCAGCAGCGTAGGGCAGGGGGCCTATGGCTACACCTTC
>.|TRBV30|.|TRBJ1-1
CAWNLMNTEAFF
TGTGCCTGGAATCTTATGAACACTGAAGCTTTCTTT
>.|TRBV11-1|.|TRBJ2-1
CASSTGTPNYNEQFF
TGTGCCAGCAGCACCGGGACACCAAATTACAATGAGCAGTTCTTC
>TRBD2|TRBV5-4|.|TRBJ2-1
CASSLGGGAISHEQFF
TGTGCCAGCAGCTTGGGCGGGGGGGCTATTTCCCATGAGCAGTTCTTC
>TRBD1|TRBV5-4|.|TRBJ1-4
CASSSDRSREKLFF
TGTGCCAGCAGCTCGGACAGGTCACGAGAAAAACTGTTTTTT
>TRBD1|TRBV7-9|.|TRBJ1-2
CASSFMTGAYGYTF
TGTGCCAGCAGCTTTATGACAGGGGCCTATGGCTACACCTTC
>TRBD2|TRBV7-6|.|TRBJ2-1
CASSPTSGGGLHNEQFF
TGTGCCAGCAGCCCGACTAGCGGGGGGGGCCTACACAATGAGCAGTTCTTC
>.|TRBV5-1|.|TRBJ1-1
CASNPGVLMNTEAFF
TGCGCCAGCAACCCGGGGGTTTTAATGAACACTGAAGCTTTCTTT
>.|TRBV12-3/TRBV12-4|.|TRBJ1-2
CASSQYTDGYTF
TGTGCCAGCAGTCAGTACACCGATGGCTACACCTTC
>TRBD1|TRBV6-5|.|TRBJ1-2
CASSLTGAGGYTF
TGTGCCAGCAGTCTAACAGGGGCCGGAGGCTACACCTTC
>.|TRBV13|.|TRBJ1-2
CASSLAGDRYGYTF
TGTGCCAGCAGCCTCGCAGGGGATCGGTATGGCTACACCTTC
>.|TRBV7-9|.|TRBJ2-7
CASSPYPQAGFSQYF
TGTGCCAGCAGCCCCTACCCGCAGGCGGGATTTTCGCAGTACTTC
>.|TRBV19|once|TRBJ2-6
CASSITGTGANVLTF
TGTGCCAGTAGTATAACGGGGACTGGGGCCAACGTCCTGACTTTC
>TRBD2|TRBV18|.|TRBJ2-1
CASSSTSGVYEQFF
TGTGCCAGCTCATCGACTAGCGGGGTGTACGAGCAGTTCTTC
>TRBD2|TRBV30|.|TRBJ2-3
CAWSGTSGVDTQYF
TGTGCCTGGAGTGGGACTAGCGGGGTTGATACGCAGTATTTT
>TRBD2|TRBV24-1|.|TRBJ2-2
CATKVERGGRYTGELFF
TGTGCCACCAAGGTGGAGCGGGGGGGCCGTTACACCGGGGAGCTGTTTTTT
>.|TRBV4-1|.|TRBJ2-7
CASSQGGVGEQYF
TGCGCCAGCAGCCAAGGGGGAGTAGGGGAGCAGTACTTC
>TRBD1|TRBV5-1|.|TRBJ1-2
CASSPQGAGGYTF
TGCGCCAGCAGCCCGCAGGGGGCCGGCGGCTACACCTTC
>TRBD1|TRBV11-1|.|TRBJ1-6
CASSSVDRNSPLHF
TGTGCCAGCAGCTCCGTGGACAGGAATTCACCCCTCCACTTT
>.|TRBV21-1|.|TRBJ2-1
CASSKAVAGRSYNEQFF
TGTGCCAGCAGCAAAGCGGTGGCGGGACGCTCCTACAATGAGCAGTTCTTC
>TRBD1|TRBV19|.|TRBJ2-1
CASSVPQGPNEQFF
TGTGCCAGTAGTGTCCCACAGGGGCCCAATGAGCAGTTCTTC
>.|TRBV6-6|few|TRBJ1-5
CASSSWTDHSNQPQHF
TGTGCCAGCAGTTCGTGGACAGACCATAGCAATCAGCCCCAGCATTTT